Below are 10 T cell receptor beta chains sequenced from a single sample in a study of blood T cell repertoires in COVID-19. The data were produced by immunoSEQ multiplex PCR, yet TCRdb's version contains in-frame clones alone and is incomplete. The data contain around 180,000 clones, roughly 80% of them singletons. The sample consisted of PBMCs or T cells enriched from blood (not recorded which). These receptors were obtained from a man in his fifties who had recovered from COVID-19.

V gene TRBV4-1 combines with J gene TRBJ1-1; perhaps TRBD1 as D (5 bases). This CDR3 has 19 residues. Trimming cost V 0 bases and J 0 bases, with 20 bases left between them. CDR1 and CDR2 (germline): MGHRA, YSYEKL. CDR3 sequence: CASSQDRVGRVGLNTEAFF. DNA of the CDR3: TGCGCCAGCAGCCAAGATAGGGTGGGCAGGGTAGGCTTGAACACTGAAGCTTTCTTT.

The gene calls are TRBV10-2 and TRBJ2-5, with 11 bases aligning to TRBD1. J gave up 1 base and V 4 bases, and 2 bases lay outside the gene matches. Per the germline V gene, CDR1 is WSHSY and CDR2 is SAAADI. The CDR3 covers 15 residues. CDR3 sequence reads: CASSAGTGGQETQYF. The DNA for the CDR3 is TGCGCCAGCAGTGCCGGGACAGGGGGCCAAGAGACCCAGTACTTC.

This clone came up a few times. This chain links TRBV11-3 with TRBJ2-1; D is possibly TRBD1 (7 bases). The CDR3 totals 17 residues. Germline CDR1 SGHNT, CDR2 YENEEA. The V gene lost 0 bases and the J gene lost 7 bases, with 19 bases spanning the gap. CDR3 region: CASSLDSMQGGTNEQFF. The CDR3 DNA reads TGTGCCAGCAGCTTAGATTCAATGCAGGGGGGAACTAATGAGCAGTTCTTC. Together with reference TRBV11-3 and TRBJ2-1, the CDR3 gives the full variable domain: EAGVVQSPRYKIIEKKQPVAFWCNPISGHNTLYWYLQNLGQGPELLIRYENEEAVDDSQLPKDRFSAERLKGVDSTLKIQPAELGDSAVYLCASSLDSMQGGTNEQFFGPGTRLTVL.

V gene TRBV7-2 combines with J gene TRBJ1-1, with D hard to call. The CDR3 has 14 residues. CDR1 and CDR2 (germline): SGHTA, FQGNSA. The V end was cut by 3 bases, the J end by 1 base, with 9 bases between. The CDR3 here is CASSFRGRNTEAFF. For the CDR3, the DNA is TGTGCCAGCAGCTTTCGGGGAAGGAACACTGAAGCTTTCTTT. The full variable domain, with the rest looked up from reference TRBV7-2 and TRBJ1-1, is GAGVSQSPSNKVTEKGKDVELRCDPISGHTALYWYRQSLGQGLEFLIYFQGNSAPDKSGLPSDRFSAERTGGSVSTLTIQRTQQEDSAVYLCASSFRGRNTEAFFGQGTRLTVV.

This clone was recorded a few times. CDR3 sequence reads: CASSPGITFRDEQFF. CDR3 DNA sequence: TGTGCCAGCAGCCCAGGGATTACATTCCGGGATGAGCAGTTCTTC. The chain combines TRBV11-2 with TRBJ2-1, with D possibly being TRBD1 (5 bases). Trimming removed 5 bases at V and 8 bases at J, with 19 bases between. Germline CDR1 reads SGHAT; CDR2 reads FQNNGV. The CDR3 is made up of 15 amino acids. Based on the CDR3 plus reference TRBV11-2 and TRBJ2-1, the full variable domain is EAGVAQSPRYKIIEKRQSVAFWCNPISGHATLYWYQQILGQGPKLLIQFQNNGVVDDSQLPKDRFSAERLKGVDSTLKIQPAKLEDSAVYLCASSPGITFRDEQFFGPGTRLTVL.

The chain links TRBV6-1 to TRBJ1-5; TRBD1 might be the D (6 bases). This CDR3 has 15 amino acids. Trimming took off 0 bases at V and 6 bases at J, with 12 bases between the two ends. Per the germline V gene, CDR1 is MNHNS and CDR2 is SASEGT. Here the CDR3 reads CASSEANRVGQPQHF. As DNA, the CDR3 is TGTGCCAGCAGTGAAGCTAACAGGGTTGGTCAGCCCCAGCATTTT.

The chain has TRBV3-1 (or the pseudogene TRBV3-2) and TRBJ2-5; 8 bases fit TRBD2. V was pared by 1 base and J by 5 bases, with 6 bases of the junction left unmatched. The CDR3 totals 15 residues. Germline-derived CDR1 and CDR2 are LGHDT and YNNKEL (reference sequence). This chain's CDR3 is CASSQGAREGETQYF. The CDR3 nucleotides read TGTGCCAGCAGCCAAGGGGCTCGGGAGGGGGAGACCCAGTACTTC.

The genes are TRBV3-1 (or the pseudogene TRBV3-2) and TRBJ1-2; tentative D call: TRBD1 (5 bases). Trimming stripped 4 bases from V and 8 bases from J, with 11 bases between. The germline V gene has CDR1 LGHDT and CDR2 YNNKEL (reference sequence). The CDR3 runs to 12 residues. CDR3 DNA sequence: TGTGCCAGCAGCCCCGACCAGGGCGGCTACACCTTC. This gives the protein CASSPDQGGYTF.

The chain joins TRBV18 to TRBJ1-2; D may be TRBD1 (5 bases). Trimming removed 4 bases from V and 8 bases from J, with 11 bases in between. Germline values: CDR1 KGHSH, CDR2 LQKENI. There are 12 residues in the CDR3. The chain's CDR3 is CASSQDMSGYTF. CDR3 bases: TGTGCCAGCTCACAGGACATGTCCGGCTACACCTTC.

The chain recombines TRBV5-1 with TRBJ1-1; 8 nucleotides line up with TRBD1. Germline V gene lookup returns CDR1 SGHRS and CDR2 YFSETQ. The CDR3 is 13 amino acids. Unmatched junction bases numbered 10, after V lost 7 bases and J lost 8 bases. The CDR3 is CASRRGQVEEAFF. DNA for the CDR3: TGCGCCAGCCGCCGGGGACAGGTAGAAGAAGCTTTCTTT.